One sample yielded the 32 T cell receptor beta chains listed below, sequenced in a study of T cell responses to AZD1222 COVID-19 vaccine. Produced via immunoSEQ multiplex PCR; TCRdb's table is partial and in-frame only. The table lists around 72,000 clones, roughly 84% of them singletons. Sequencing was performed on peripheral blood, taken on day 0 of AZD1222 vaccination. These TCRs come from an adult in good health.

The V gene is TRBV11-2, the J gene TRBJ2-5; 7 positions agree with TRBD2. The CDR3 consists of 15 residues. The J segment lost 4 bases and the V segment lost 8 bases, leaving 13 bases of the junction unmatched. CDR1 SGHAT and CDR2 FQNNGV come from the germline V gene. This CDR3 is CASLGWGGWTETQYF. CDR3 DNA sequence: TGTGCCAGCCTGGGATGGGGGGGATGGACAGAGACCCAGTACTTC.

This chain connects TRBV5-5 to TRBJ1-2; unclear D gene. The CDR3 sequence is 13 residues long. Trimming left V 0 bases short and J 3 bases short, with 6 bases between. Germline loops: CDR1 SGHKS, CDR2 YYEKEE (reference sequence). CDR3 bases: TGTGCCAGCAGCTTGGGGGCAGACTATGGCTACACCTTC. Its translation: CASSLGADYGYTF.

The V call is TRBV6-2 or TRBV6-3, the J call TRBJ2-1; D uncertain. Germline CDR1 is MNHEY and CDR2 is SVGEGT. The CDR3 spans 14 residues. The V end was cut by 6 bases, the J end by 11 bases, with 20 bases between. DNA for the CDR3: TGTGCCAGCAGCCAACCTTTGACCGGCTCCCAGCAGTTCTTC. Amino acids: CASSQPLTGSQQFF.

The V and J genes are TRBV5-4 and TRBJ2-3; the D gene is possibly TRBD1 (5 bases). Per germline, CDR1 SGHNT and CDR2 YYREEE (reference sequence). The V and J ends lost 4 bases and 6 bases respectively, with 15 bases between them. There are 14 residues in the CDR3. The CDR3 sequence: CASSQTAQPDTQYF. The CDR3 bases are TGTGCCAGCAGCCAGACAGCCCAACCGGATACGCAGTATTTT.

The rearrangement links TRBV5-6 to TRBJ1-4, with a tentative D call TRBD1 (5 bases). CDR1 is SGHDT and CDR2 is YYEEEE in the germline V gene. CDR3 length equals 13 residues. With 6 bases removed from V and 7 bases from J, the gap between germline ends came to 13 bases. CDR3 nucleotides: TGTGCCAGCATGGGGCCAGGGTCTGAAAAACTGTTTTTT. Protein product: CASMGPGSEKLFF.

This sequence joins TRBV7-8 and TRBJ1-1; TRBD1 matches at 9 bases. J gave up 1 base and V 7 bases, and 7 bases lay outside the gene matches. The CDR3 covers 15 residues. In germline, CDR1 is SGHVS, CDR2 FQNEAQ. For the CDR3, the DNA is TGTGCCAGCACGCCGGGACAGGGTCGGAACACTGAAGCTTTCTTT. Its protein is CASTPGQGRNTEAFF. The variable domain in full, with the rest retrieved from reference TRBV7-8 and TRBJ1-1, is GAGVSQSPRYKVAKRGQDVALRCDPISGHVSLFWYQQALGQGPEFLTYFQNEAQLDKSGLPSDRFFAERPEGSVSTLKIQRTQQEDSAVYLCASTPGQGRNTEAFFGQGTRLTVV.

This clone was seen once. This chain's CDR3 is CASSLIAGQGISGANVLTF. The CDR3 DNA follows: TGTGCCAGCAGCCTAATAGCGGGACAGGGGATCTCTGGGGCCAACGTCCTGACTTTC. The V gene is TRBV3-1 (or the pseudogene TRBV3-2), the J gene TRBJ2-6; TRBD1 agrees at 10 bases. Trimming cost V 4 bases and J 0 bases; bases outside gene matches: 9. In germline, CDR1 is LGHDT, CDR2 YNNKEL (reference sequence). The length of the CDR3 is 19 residues.

V usage is TRBV6-5 and J usage is TRBJ2-7, with D hard to call. CDR1 and CDR2 (germline): MNHEY, SVGAGI. Deletions cut 4 bases from V and 2 bases from J, with 15 bases between. CDR3 length equals 15 residues. In DNA form, the CDR3 reads TGTGCCAGCAGTTTCGACCCTTCCTCTGCCTACGAGCAGTACTTC. Translation: CASSFDPSSAYEQYF.

As regards this clone: One end of the junction varies from germline; a read error may be responsible. The chain links TRBV11-2 to TRBJ2-7; TRBD1 is a possible D gene (7 bases). The V gene's germline CDR1 is SGHAT and CDR2 FQNNGV. The CDR3 has 12 residues. In DNA, the CDR3 is TGTGCCAGCAGCTTAGGGGGGGACAGCGGACTCTTC. Protein: CASSLGGDSGLF.

The V call is TRBV6-5, the J call TRBJ1-1; 9 bases line up with TRBD1. This CDR3 is 13 amino acids long. Germline assignment: CDR1 MNHEY and CDR2 SVGAGI. Here the CDR3 reads CLLKGQGVAEAFF. As DNA, the CDR3 is TGTCTCCTAAAGGGACAGGGAGTGGCTGAAGCTTTCTTT.

The gene calls are TRBV7-9 and TRBJ1-4; D gene unclear. This CDR3 region has 12 residues. V was trimmed by 2 bases and J by 7 bases, leaving 5 bases between them. From germline, CDR1 is SEHNR and CDR2 FQNEAQ (reference sequence). CDR3 sequence: CASSLPVEKLFF. CDR3 bases: TGTGCCAGCAGCTTACCAGTTGAAAAACTGTTTTTT.

This clone appeared a single time. The chain links TRBV30 to TRBJ2-3, with D possibly TRBD2 on 7 matching bases. This CDR3 contains 14 residues. Trimming stripped 5 bases from V and 2 bases from J, with 14 bases between. Germline V gives CDR1 GTSNPN, CDR2 SVGIG (reference sequence). The CDR3 DNA reads as TGTGCCTGGGGCAAGGGGGGGGACACAGATACGCAGTATTTT. Translating gives CAWGKGGDTDTQYF.

The gene calls are TRBV5-4 and TRBJ1-3; TRBD1 matches at 10 bases. The germline CDR1 and CDR2 sequences are SGHNT and YYREEE (reference sequence). The CDR3 contains 14 residues. V was clipped by 4 bases and J by 6 bases; unmatched bases: 4. The CDR3 coding sequence is TGTGCCAGCAGCCTCGACAGGGGGCAAAACACCATATATTTT. This gives the protein CASSLDRGQNTIYF.

CDR3 DNA: TGCAGCGTTGAAGATCTTCGGGGGAAATCCTATGGCTACACCTTC. Amino acid sequence: CSVEDLRGKSYGYTF. This rearrangement joins TRBV29-1 to TRBJ1-2, with a weak D call TRBD1 (5 bases). Trimming removed 0 bases from V and 4 bases from J, with 15 bases in between. CDR3 length equals 15 residues. Germline V lookup: CDR1 SQVTM, CDR2 ANQGSEA.

The CDR3 is CASSLYGGPTDTQYF. CDR3 DNA sequence: TGCGCCAGCAGCTTGTATGGGGGCCCCACAGATACGCAGTATTTT. The gene calls are TRBV5-1 and TRBJ2-3, with D perhaps TRBD1 (6 bases). The germline gives CDR1 SGHRS, CDR2 YFSETQ. CDR3 length: 15 residues. Trimming removed 1 base from V and 2 bases from J, with 11 bases in between.

J is TRBJ1-1 and V is TRBV6-5; D might be TRBD1 (6 bases). The germline V gene encodes CDR1 MNHEY and CDR2 SVGAGI. The CDR3 spans 14 residues. With 7 bases removed from V and 0 bases from J, the gap between germline ends came to 12 bases. The CDR3 nucleotides are TGTGCCAGCAAGAAAGACAGGCTGAACACTGAAGCTTTCTTT. Amino acid sequence: CASKKDRLNTEAFF.

The chain uses TRBV7-3 and TRBJ2-3, with 10 positions matching TRBD2. In germline, CDR1 is SGHTA, CDR2 FQGTGA. CDR3 length: 15 residues. V shed 5 bases and J 0 bases; nucleotides not matched to a gene: 2. CDR3: CASSTAGGSTDTQYF. CDR3 nucleotide sequence: TGTGCCAGCAGCACAGCGGGGGGGAGCACAGATACGCAGTATTTT.

The J gene is TRBJ2-3, the V gene TRBV2; tentative D call: TRBD2 (6 bases). Germline V lookup: CDR1 SNHLY, CDR2 FYNNEI. V dropped 6 bases and J dropped 9 bases, with 13 bases sitting between them. This CDR3 has 12 residues. CDR3 bases: TGTGCCAGCAGGAGGGAGGCGATAACGCAGTATTTT. Amino acid sequence: CASRREAITQYF.

V is TRBV28 and J is TRBJ1-1; 8 positions match TRBD1. The J segment lost 3 bases and the V segment lost 6 bases, leaving 3 bases of the junction unmatched. The CDR3 consists of 13 residues. The germline V gene encodes CDR1 MDHEN and CDR2 SYDVKM. The CDR3 DNA is TGTGCCAGCAGCGGGACAGGCCACACTGAAGCTTTCTTT. Its protein product is CASSGTGHTEAFF.

This chain links TRBV2 with TRBJ1-1; D is possibly TRBD1 (5 bases). The length of the CDR3 is 12 residues. Trimming pared 6 bases from V and 11 bases from J, leaving 16 bases between. Germline assignment: CDR1 SNHLY and CDR2 FYNNEI. CDR3 region: CASRAQGFGAFF. In DNA, the CDR3 is TGTGCCAGCAGGGCCCAGGGATTTGGCGCTTTCTTT. The whole variable domain, filled in from reference TRBV2 and TRBJ1-1, reads EPEVTQTPSHQVTQMGQEVILRCVPISNHLYFYWYRQILGQKVEFLVSFYNNEISEKSEIFDDQFSVERPDGSNFTLKIRSTKLEDSAMYFCASRAQGFGAFFGQGTRLTVV.

CDR3 region: CASSDLTPGQGLGELFF. The CDR3 DNA sequence: TGTGCCAGCAGCGACCTCACTCCGGGACAGGGACTCGGGGAGCTGTTTTTT. This chain uses TRBV9 with TRBJ2-2; 9 nucleotides match TRBD1. Trimming at V came to 3 bases and at J to 7 bases, leaving 13 bases not matched to a gene. Looked up from germline, CDR1 is SGDLS and CDR2 is YYNGEE. There are 17 residues in the CDR3.

This clone came up a few times. The chain is built from TRBV7-9 and TRBJ2-5, with TRBD2 matching 8 bases. The CDR3 is 12 amino acids. Germline assignment: CDR1 SEHNR and CDR2 FQNEAQ (reference sequence). The trim removed 5 bases at V and 5 bases at J, leaving 1 base unmatched. As DNA, the CDR3 is TGTGCCAGCAGCCCTAGCGGGGAGACCCAGTACTTC. It is translated as CASSPSGETQYF.

The V gene is TRBV6-1, the J gene TRBJ1-2; 10 bases line up with TRBD1. Per germline, CDR1 MNHNS and CDR2 SASEGT. V shed 5 bases, J shed 7 bases, and the junction held 10 bases outside the gene matches. This CDR3 comprises 15 residues. The CDR3 spells CASSSTGTGDLGYTF. The DNA of the CDR3 is TGTGCCAGCAGTTCTACCGGGACAGGGGATCTTGGCTACACCTTC.

V usage is TRBV6-2 or TRBV6-3 and J usage is TRBJ1-5, with 7 bases identical to TRBD1. V gave up 6 bases and J gave up 4 bases; unmatched junction bases: 6. In germline, CDR1 is MNHEY, CDR2 SVGEGT. The CDR3 consists of 14 residues. The CDR3 DNA follows: TGTGCCAGCAGCCCGGGACAGCCAAATCAGCCCCAGCATTTT. It codes for CASSPGQPNQPQHF.

This clone was counted only a few times. This rearrangement joins TRBV2 to TRBJ1-5; TRBD1 matches at 7 bases. V was pared by 5 bases and J by 6 bases, with 7 bases of the junction left unmatched. The germline V gene encodes CDR1 SNHLY and CDR2 FYNNEI. This CDR3 region has 14 residues. Written as DNA, the CDR3 is TGTGCCAGCAGTACAGGGGAGGTTGGTCAGCCCCAGCATTTT. Its protein is CASSTGEVGQPQHF.

The genes are TRBV20-1 and TRBJ1-1; possible D gene TRBD1, 5 bases. The germline gives CDR1 DFQATT, CDR2 SNEGSKA (reference sequence). Trimming took off 0 bases at V and 8 bases at J, with 7 bases between the two ends. CDR3 size: 11 residues. The DNA of the CDR3 is TGCAGTGCTAGAGATGAGGGGGAAGCTTTCTTT. Its protein is CSARDEGEAFF.

This chain links TRBV7-2 with TRBJ1-2; D unresolved. V shed 5 bases and J shed 0 bases, with 16 bases lying between them. CDR3 size: 16 residues. Germline assignment: CDR1 SGHTA and CDR2 FQGNSA. CDR3 region: CASSVSWISSNYGYTF. The CDR3, as DNA: TGTGCCAGCAGCGTAAGCTGGATTTCTTCTAACTATGGCTACACCTTC.

The chain combines TRBV6-6 with TRBJ2-7; 12 bases agree with TRBD2. The V and J ends lost 5 bases and 4 bases, in that order; junction bases with no gene match: 6. This CDR3 has 15 amino acids. CDR1 and CDR2 (germline): MNHNY, SVGAGI (reference sequence). This chain's CDR3 is CASSQIGTSGYEQYF. The CDR3 DNA reads TGTGCCAGCAGTCAGATCGGGACTAGCGGGTACGAGCAGTACTTC.

The chain employs TRBV5-6 and TRBJ2-5; 7 nucleotides align to TRBD1. The CDR3 is made up of 13 amino acids. J was trimmed by 4 bases and V by 4 bases; bases with no gene match: 4. CDR1 SGHDT and CDR2 YYEEEE come from the germline V gene. The CDR3 region is CASSVYRGETQYF. The CDR3 nucleotides are TGTGCCAGCAGCGTATACAGGGGAGAGACCCAGTACTTC.

CDR3 nucleotide sequence: TGTGCCAGCAGCCAGCCTTCCTGGTCTGGAAACACCATATATTTT. It yields the protein CASSQPSWSGNTIYF. The rearrangement links TRBV3-1 (or the pseudogene TRBV3-2) to TRBJ1-3; D is unclear. V was trimmed by 3 bases and J by 1 base, leaving 10 bases between them. The CDR3 runs to 15 residues. Germline V lookup: CDR1 LGHDT, CDR2 YNNKEL (reference sequence).

This chain joins TRBV7-2 and TRBJ1-1; 7 positions match TRBD1. V was clipped by 5 bases and J by 5 bases; unmatched bases: 8. This CDR3 is built from 14 residues. CDR1 SGHTA and CDR2 FQGNSA come from the germline V gene. This chain's CDR3 is CASSARTGRTEAFF. CDR3 nucleotides: TGTGCCAGCAGCGCCCGGACAGGTCGTACTGAAGCTTTCTTT. The complete variable domain, with remaining parts taken from reference TRBV7-2 and TRBJ1-1, reads GAGVSQSPSNKVTEKGKDVELRCDPISGHTALYWYRQSLGQGLEFLIYFQGNSAPDKSGLPSDRFSAERTGGSVSTLTIQRTQQEDSAVYLCASSARTGRTEAFFGQGTRLTVV.

The chain combines TRBV27 with TRBJ1-3, with D possibly being TRBD1 (6 bases). This CDR3 comprises 14 residues. Per germline, CDR1 MNHEY and CDR2 SMNVEV (reference sequence). Trimming pared 8 bases from V and 2 bases from J, leaving 13 bases between. The CDR3 DNA reads TGTGCCAGCGGGACACCAGGACCTGGAAACACCATATATTTT. Translating it yields CASGTPGPGNTIYF.